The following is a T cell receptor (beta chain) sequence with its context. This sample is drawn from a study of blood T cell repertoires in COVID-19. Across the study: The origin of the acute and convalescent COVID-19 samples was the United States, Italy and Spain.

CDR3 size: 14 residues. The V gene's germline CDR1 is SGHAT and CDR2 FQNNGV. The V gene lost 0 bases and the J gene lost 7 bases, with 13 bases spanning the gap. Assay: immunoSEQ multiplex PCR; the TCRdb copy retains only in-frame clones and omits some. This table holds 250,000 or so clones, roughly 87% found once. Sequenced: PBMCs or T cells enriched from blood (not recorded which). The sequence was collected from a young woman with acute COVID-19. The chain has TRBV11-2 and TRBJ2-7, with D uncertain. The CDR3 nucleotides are TGTGCCAGCAGCTTAGATCGAGACACCGAGGAGCAGTACTTC. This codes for CASSLDRDTEEQYF.